Presented here are 9 T cell receptor beta chains from one specimen sequenced in a study of blood T cell repertoires in COVID-19 (dated by TCRdb to 2019 to 2021). The library was prepared using the immunoSEQ multiplex PCR assay. The source is immuneACCESS, and TCRdb retained only in-frame sequences with V and J called. Part of the clones is not carried over; for the studies checked, unresolved V genes explain less than half of this, and the remainder is unexplained. In this sample the table shows about 130,000 clones, around three quarters of which occur a single time. The ten largest clonotypes hold 37% of the sample. The sample comprised peripheral blood. Receptor source: a man aged 35 to 55 with active or convalescent COVID-19.

The chain employs TRBV19 and TRBJ1-5, with D perhaps matching TRBD1 (5 bases). Germline CDR1 LNHDA, CDR2 SQIVND (reference sequence). The V end lost 6 bases, the J end lost 2 bases, and 20 bases lay between the germline ends. CDR3 length: 17 residues. CDR3 protein: CASRISAGRTGNQPQHF. The CDR3 DNA is TGTGCCAGTAGAATCTCCGCAGGGCGGACGGGCAATCAGCCCCAGCATTTT.

The rearrangement links TRBV14 to TRBJ1-6; D perhaps matches TRBD1 (6 bases). The CDR3 loop spans 13 amino acids. The V end was cut by 4 bases, the J end by 10 bases, with 11 bases between. Per the germline V gene, CDR1 is SGHDN and CDR2 is FVKESK. CDR3 in amino acids: CASSLLGASPLHF. CDR3 in DNA: TGTGCCAGCAGCCTGTTGGGGGCATCACCCCTCCACTTT.

This chain connects TRBV24-1 to TRBJ2-5; 8 positions match TRBD2. This CDR3 spans 16 amino acids. CDR1 and CDR2 (germline): KGHDR, SFDVKD. Losses at the gene ends were 5 bases for V and 2 bases for J; bases not matched to a gene: 9. DNA for the CDR3: TGTGCCACCAGTGGTAGTTTGGCTAGCGGGCAAGAGACCCAGTACTTC. Amino acid sequence: CATSGSLASGQETQYF.

V usage is TRBV24-1 and J usage is TRBJ2-2; D may be TRBD2 (5 bases). Trimming took off 7 bases at V and 7 bases at J, with 18 bases between the two ends. Germline V gene sequence: CDR1 KGHDR, CDR2 SFDVKD. The CDR3 extends over 15 amino acids. The CDR3 sequence: CATSEPGNYYGELFF. The CDR3 DNA follows: TGTGCCACCAGCGAACCGGGGAATTACTACGGGGAGCTGTTTTTT.

The V gene is TRBV6-5, the J gene TRBJ2-1; D perhaps matches TRBD1 (5 bases). V gave up 0 bases and J gave up 6 bases, with 9 bases separating them. This CDR3 is 14 amino acids long. The germline V gene has CDR1 MNHEY and CDR2 SVGAGI. The CDR3 DNA follows: TGTGCCAGCAGTTACTCGGGGCAGATCAATGAGCAGTTCTTC. It yields the protein CASSYSGQINEQFF.

This clone was seen only a few times. The gene calls are TRBV7-8 and TRBJ1-6; 12 bases are a match to TRBD1. The CDR3 has 16 amino acids. Per germline, CDR1 SGHVS and CDR2 FQNEAQ. Trimming removed 5 bases from V and 7 bases from J; junction bases left unmatched: 6. The CDR3: CASSAGTGGVNSPLHF. The CDR3 coding sequence is TGTGCCAGCAGCGCTGGGACAGGGGGCGTGAATTCACCCCTCCACTTT.

This clone was seen a few times. This chain links TRBV15 with TRBJ1-4, with 8 bases lining up with TRBD1. The CDR3 has 15 amino acids. V lost 0 bases to trimming and J lost 8 bases; unmatched junction nucleotides: 5. Germline assignment: CDR1 LNHNV and CDR2 YYDKDF (reference sequence). CDR3: CATSRDVTGGEKLFF. The CDR3 nucleotides are TGTGCCACCAGCAGAGATGTCACAGGGGGGGAAAAACTGTTTTTT.

The chain links TRBV7-2 to TRBJ2-5, with 10 positions matching TRBD1. The CDR3 runs to 18 residues. Germline CDR1 and CDR2: SGHTA and FQGNSA. The trim removed 4 bases at V and 9 bases at J, leaving 20 bases unmatched. Here the CDR3 reads CASSSSETTGGSIGSQYF. The CDR3 coding sequence is TGTGCCAGCAGCTCCTCTGAAACGACAGGGGGCTCTATAGGTTCCCAGTACTTC.

This chain uses TRBV2 with TRBJ2-1, with unresolved D. CDR1 is SNHLY and CDR2 is FYNNEI in the germline V gene. V shed 3 bases and J shed 5 bases, with 11 bases lying between them. This CDR3 comprises 14 residues. In DNA, the CDR3 is TGTGCCAGCAGTGAGCTCTCTCTAGACAATGAGCAGTTCTTC. As protein: CASSELSLDNEQFF.